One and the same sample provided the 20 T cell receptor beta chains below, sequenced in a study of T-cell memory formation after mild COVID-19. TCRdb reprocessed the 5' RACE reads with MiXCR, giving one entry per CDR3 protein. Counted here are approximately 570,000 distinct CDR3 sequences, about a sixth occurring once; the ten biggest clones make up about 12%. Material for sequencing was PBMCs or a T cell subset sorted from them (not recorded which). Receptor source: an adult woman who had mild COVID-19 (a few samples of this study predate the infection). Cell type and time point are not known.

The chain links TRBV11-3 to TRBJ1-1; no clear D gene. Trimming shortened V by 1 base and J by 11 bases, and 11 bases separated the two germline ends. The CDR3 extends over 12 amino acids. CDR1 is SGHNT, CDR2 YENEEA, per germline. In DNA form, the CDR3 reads TGTGCCAGCAGCTTAGTTTTAGGGTCCGCTTTCTTT. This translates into CASSLVLGSAFF.

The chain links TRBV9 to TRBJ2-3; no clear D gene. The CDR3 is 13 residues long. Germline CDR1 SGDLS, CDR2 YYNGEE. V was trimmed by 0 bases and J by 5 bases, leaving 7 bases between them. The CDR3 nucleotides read TGTGCCAGCAGCGTAGAAGTCCGAGATACGCAGTATTTT. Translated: CASSVEVRDTQYF.

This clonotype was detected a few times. CDR3 sequence (DNA): TGTGCCAGCAGCGGATCCGGGACGGAGAACACTGAAGCTTTCTTT. Translated, it gives CASSGSGTENTEAFF. This chain links TRBV7-2 with TRBJ1-1; D may be TRBD1 (5 bases). CDR1 is SGHTA and CDR2 is FQGNSA in the germline V gene. The CDR3 length is 15 residues. The ends were cut back, 5 bases at V and 1 base at J, with 14 bases in the middle. Drawing the rest from reference TRBV7-2 and TRBJ1-1, the complete variable domain is GAGVSQSPSNKVTEKGKDVELRCDPISGHTALYWYRQSLGQGLEFLIYFQGNSAPDKSGLPSDRFSAERTGGSVSTLTIQRTQQEDSAVYLCASSGSGTENTEAFFGQGTRLTVV.

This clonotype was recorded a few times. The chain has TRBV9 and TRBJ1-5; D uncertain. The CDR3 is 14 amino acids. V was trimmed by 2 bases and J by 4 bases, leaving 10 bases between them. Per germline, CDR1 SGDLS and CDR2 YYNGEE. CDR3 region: CASSVETANQPQHF. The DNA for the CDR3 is TGTGCCAGCAGCGTTGAGACGGCAAATCAGCCCCAGCATTTT.

The CDR3, as DNA: TGCAGCGTGGCCCGGACGGCTAGCTCCTACGAGCAGTACTTC. It encodes CSVARTASSYEQYF. This rearrangement joins TRBV29-1 to TRBJ2-7; no definite D call. V gave up 6 bases and J gave up 0 bases, with 15 bases separating them. The CDR3 sequence is 14 residues long. The germline gives CDR1 SQVTM, CDR2 ANQGSEA.

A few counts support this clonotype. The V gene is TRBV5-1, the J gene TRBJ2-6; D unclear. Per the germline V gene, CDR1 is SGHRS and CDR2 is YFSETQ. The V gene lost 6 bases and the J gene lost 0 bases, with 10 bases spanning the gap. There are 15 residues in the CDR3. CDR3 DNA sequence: TGCGCCAGCATGTCGGGCAGCTCTGGGGCCAACGTCCTGACTTTC. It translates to CASMSGSSGANVLTF.

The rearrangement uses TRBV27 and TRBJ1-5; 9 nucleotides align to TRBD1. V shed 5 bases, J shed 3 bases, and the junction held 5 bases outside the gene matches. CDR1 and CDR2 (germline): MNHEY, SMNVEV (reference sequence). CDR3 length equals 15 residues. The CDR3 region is CASSRGQGNNQPQHF. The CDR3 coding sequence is TGTGCCAGCAGTCGGGGACAGGGAAACAATCAGCCCCAGCATTTT.

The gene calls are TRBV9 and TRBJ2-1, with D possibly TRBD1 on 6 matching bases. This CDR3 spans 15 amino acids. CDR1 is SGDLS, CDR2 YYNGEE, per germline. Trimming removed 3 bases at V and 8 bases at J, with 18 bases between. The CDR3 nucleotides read TGTGCCAGCAGCGCCTCCGGGACAACCTGGGATGAGCAGTTCTTC. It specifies CASSASGTTWDEQFF.

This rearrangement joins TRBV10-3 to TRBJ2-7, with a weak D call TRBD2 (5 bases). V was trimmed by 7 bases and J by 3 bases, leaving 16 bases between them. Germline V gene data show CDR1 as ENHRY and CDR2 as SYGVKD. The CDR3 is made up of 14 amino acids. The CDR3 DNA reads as TGTGCCATCATGGGCTCGAGGACTGGCTACGAGCAGTACTTC. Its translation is CAIMGSRTGYEQYF.

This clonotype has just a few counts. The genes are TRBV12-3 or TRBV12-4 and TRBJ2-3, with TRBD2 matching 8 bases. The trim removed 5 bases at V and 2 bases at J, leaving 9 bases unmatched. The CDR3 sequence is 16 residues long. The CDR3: CASSRGGSGATDTQYF. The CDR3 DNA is TGTGCCAGCAGTAGGGGCGGTAGCGGGGCCACAGATACGCAGTATTTT.

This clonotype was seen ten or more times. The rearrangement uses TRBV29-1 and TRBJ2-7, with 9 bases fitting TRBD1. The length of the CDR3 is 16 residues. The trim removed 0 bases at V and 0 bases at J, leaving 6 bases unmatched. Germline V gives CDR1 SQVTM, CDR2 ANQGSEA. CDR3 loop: CSVEDLGQGFSYEQYF. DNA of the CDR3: TGCAGCGTTGAAGACCTGGGACAGGGTTTCTCCTACGAGCAGTACTTC.

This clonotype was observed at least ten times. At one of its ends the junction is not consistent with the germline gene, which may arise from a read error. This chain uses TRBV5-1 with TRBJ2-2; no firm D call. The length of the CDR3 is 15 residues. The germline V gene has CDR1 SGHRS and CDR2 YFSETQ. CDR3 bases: TGTGCCAGCAGCTTGGGAACAACTAACACCGGGGAGCTGTTTTTT. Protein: CASSLGTTNTGELFF.

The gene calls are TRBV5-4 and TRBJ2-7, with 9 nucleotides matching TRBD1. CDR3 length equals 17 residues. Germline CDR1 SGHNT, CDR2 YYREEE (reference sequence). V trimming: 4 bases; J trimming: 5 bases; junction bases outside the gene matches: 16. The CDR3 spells CASSPGLGGQGEHEQYF. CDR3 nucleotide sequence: TGTGCCAGCAGCCCGGGGCTCGGGGGACAGGGAGAGCACGAGCAGTACTTC.

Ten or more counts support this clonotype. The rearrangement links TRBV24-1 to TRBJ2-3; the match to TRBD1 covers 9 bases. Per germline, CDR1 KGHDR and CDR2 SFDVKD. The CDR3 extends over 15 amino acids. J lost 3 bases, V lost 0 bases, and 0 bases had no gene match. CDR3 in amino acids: CATSDLGQGTDTQYF. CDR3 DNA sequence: TGTGCCACCAGTGATTTGGGACAGGGGACAGATACGCAGTATTTT.

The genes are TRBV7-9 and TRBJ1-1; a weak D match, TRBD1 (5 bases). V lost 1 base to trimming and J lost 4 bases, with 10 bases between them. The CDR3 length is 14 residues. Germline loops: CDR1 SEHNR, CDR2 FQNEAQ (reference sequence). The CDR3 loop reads CASSLDRLLTEAFF. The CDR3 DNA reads TGTGCCAGCAGCTTAGACAGGTTACTCACTGAAGCTTTCTTT. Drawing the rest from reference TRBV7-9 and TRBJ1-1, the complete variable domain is DTGVSQNPRHKITKRGQNVTFRCDPISEHNRLYWYRQTLGQGPEFLTYFQNEAQLEKSRLLSDRFSAERPKGSFSTLEIQRTEQGDSAMYLCASSLDRLLTEAFFGQGTRLTVV.

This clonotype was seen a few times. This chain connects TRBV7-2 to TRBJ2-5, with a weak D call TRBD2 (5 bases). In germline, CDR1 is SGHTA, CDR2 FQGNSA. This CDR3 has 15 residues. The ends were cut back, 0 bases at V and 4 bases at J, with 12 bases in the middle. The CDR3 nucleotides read TGTGCCAGCAGCTTAGCGAGTGGGAGCGGAGAGACCCAGTACTTC. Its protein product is CASSLASGSGETQYF.

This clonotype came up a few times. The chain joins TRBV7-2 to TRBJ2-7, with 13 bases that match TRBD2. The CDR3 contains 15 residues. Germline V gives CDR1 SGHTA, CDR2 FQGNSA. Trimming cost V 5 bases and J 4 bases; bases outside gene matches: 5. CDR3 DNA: TGTGCCAGCAGCCCCGGGACTAGCGGGATATACGAGCAGTACTTC. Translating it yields CASSPGTSGIYEQYF.

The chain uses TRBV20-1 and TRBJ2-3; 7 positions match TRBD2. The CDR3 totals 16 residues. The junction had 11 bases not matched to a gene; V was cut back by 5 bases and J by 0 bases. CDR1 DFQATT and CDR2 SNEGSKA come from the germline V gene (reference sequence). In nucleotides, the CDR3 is TGCAGTGCTGATAATAGCGGGTTCGATAGCACAGATACGCAGTATTTT. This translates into CSADNSGFDSTDTQYF.

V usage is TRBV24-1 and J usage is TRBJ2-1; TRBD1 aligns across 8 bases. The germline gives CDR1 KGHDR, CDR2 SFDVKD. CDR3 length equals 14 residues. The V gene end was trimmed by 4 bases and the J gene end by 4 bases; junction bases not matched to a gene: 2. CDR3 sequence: CATSERTGYNEQFF. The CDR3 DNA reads TGTGCCACCAGTGAACGGACAGGGTACAATGAGCAGTTCTTC.

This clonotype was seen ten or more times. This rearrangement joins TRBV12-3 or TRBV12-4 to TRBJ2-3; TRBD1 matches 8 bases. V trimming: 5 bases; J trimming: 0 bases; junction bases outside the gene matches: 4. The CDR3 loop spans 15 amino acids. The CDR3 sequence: CASSPDRASTDTQYF. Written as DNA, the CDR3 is TGTGCCAGCAGTCCGGACAGGGCTAGCACAGATACGCAGTATTTT.